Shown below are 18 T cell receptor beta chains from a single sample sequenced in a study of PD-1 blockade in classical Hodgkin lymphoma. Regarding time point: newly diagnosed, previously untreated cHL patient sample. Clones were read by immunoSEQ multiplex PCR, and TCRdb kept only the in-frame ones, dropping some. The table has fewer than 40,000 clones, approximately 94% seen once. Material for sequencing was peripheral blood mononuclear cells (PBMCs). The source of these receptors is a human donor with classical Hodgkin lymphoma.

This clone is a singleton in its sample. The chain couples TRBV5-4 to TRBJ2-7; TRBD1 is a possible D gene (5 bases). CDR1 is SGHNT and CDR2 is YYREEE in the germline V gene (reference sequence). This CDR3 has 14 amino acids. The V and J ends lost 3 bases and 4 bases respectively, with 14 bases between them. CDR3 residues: CASSWAGFEYEQYF. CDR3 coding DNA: TGTGCCAGCAGCTGGGCAGGGTTTGAGTACGAGCAGTACTTC.

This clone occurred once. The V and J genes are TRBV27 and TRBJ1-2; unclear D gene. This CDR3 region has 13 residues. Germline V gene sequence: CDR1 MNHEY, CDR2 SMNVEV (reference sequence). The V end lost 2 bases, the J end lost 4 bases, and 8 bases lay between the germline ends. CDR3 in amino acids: CASSLAVGYGYTF. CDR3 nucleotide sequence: TGTGCCAGCAGTTTAGCGGTCGGCTATGGCTACACCTTC.

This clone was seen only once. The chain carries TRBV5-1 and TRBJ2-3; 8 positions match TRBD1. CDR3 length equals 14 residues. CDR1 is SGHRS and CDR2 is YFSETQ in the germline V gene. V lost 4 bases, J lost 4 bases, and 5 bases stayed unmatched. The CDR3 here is CASSPGQAPDTQYF. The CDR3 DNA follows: TGCGCCAGCAGCCCGGGACAGGCCCCAGATACGCAGTATTTT.

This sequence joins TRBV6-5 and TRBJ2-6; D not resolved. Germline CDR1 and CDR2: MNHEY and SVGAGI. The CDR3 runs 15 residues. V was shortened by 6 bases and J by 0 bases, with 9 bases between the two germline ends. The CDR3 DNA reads TGTGCCAGCAGACCCCAACGCTCTGGGGCCAACGTCCTGACTTTC. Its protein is CASRPQRSGANVLTF.

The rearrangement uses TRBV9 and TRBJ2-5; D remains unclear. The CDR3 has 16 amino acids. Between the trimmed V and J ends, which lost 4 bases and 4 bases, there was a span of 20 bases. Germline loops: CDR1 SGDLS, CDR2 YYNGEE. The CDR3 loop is CASSPPRPLHGETQYF. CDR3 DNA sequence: TGTGCCAGCAGCCCCCCCAGGCCCCTACATGGAGAGACCCAGTACTTC.

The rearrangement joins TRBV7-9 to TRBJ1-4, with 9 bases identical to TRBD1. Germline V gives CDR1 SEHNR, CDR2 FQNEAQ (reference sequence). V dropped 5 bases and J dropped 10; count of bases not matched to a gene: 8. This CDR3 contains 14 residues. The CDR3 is CASSRDRALGKLFF. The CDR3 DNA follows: TGTGCCAGCAGCCGGGACAGGGCGTTAGGAAAACTGTTTTTT.

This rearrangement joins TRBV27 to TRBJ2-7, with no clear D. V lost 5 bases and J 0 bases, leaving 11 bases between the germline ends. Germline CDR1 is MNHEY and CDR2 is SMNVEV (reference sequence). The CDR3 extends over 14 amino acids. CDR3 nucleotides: TGTGCCAGCAGTCCCCTGACCCGCTCCTACGAGCAGTACTTC. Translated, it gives CASSPLTRSYEQYF.

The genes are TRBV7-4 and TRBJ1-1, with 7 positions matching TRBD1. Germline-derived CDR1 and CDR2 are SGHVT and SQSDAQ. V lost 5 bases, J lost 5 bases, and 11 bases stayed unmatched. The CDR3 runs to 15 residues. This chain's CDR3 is CASSGRTGGGTEAFF. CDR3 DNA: TGTGCCAGCAGCGGGAGGACAGGCGGAGGGACTGAAGCTTTCTTT. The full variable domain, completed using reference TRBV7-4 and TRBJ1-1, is GAGVSQSPRYKVAKRGRDVALRCDSISGHVTLYWYRQTLGQGSEVLTYSQSDAQRDKSGRPSGRFSAERPERSVSTLKIQRTEQGDSAVYLCASSGRTGGGTEAFFGQGTRLTVV.

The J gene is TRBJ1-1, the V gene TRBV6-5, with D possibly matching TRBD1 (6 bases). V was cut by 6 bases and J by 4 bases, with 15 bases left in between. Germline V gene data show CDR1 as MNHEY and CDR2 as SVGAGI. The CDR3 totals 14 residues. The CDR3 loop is CASSRRGVGTEAFF. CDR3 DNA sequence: TGTGCCAGCAGCCGCAGGGGAGTAGGCACTGAAGCTTTCTTT.

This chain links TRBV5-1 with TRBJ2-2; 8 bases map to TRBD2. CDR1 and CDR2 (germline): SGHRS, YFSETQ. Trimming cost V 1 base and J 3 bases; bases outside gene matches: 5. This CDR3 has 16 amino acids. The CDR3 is CASSLLSGEDTGELFF. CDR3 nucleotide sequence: TGCGCCAGCAGCTTGCTTAGCGGGGAAGACACCGGGGAGCTGTTTTTT.

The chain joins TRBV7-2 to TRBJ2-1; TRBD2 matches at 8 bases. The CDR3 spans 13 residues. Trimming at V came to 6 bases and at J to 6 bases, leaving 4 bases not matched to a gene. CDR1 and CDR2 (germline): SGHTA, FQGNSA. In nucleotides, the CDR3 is TGTGCCAGCAGAGCCGGGACTAGCAATGAGCAGTTCTTC. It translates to CASRAGTSNEQFF.

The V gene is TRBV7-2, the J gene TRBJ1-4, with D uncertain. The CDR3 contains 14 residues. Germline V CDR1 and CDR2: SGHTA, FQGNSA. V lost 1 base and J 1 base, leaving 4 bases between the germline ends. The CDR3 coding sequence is TGTGCCAGCAGCTTAGGGGGAACTAATGAAAAACTGTTTTTT. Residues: CASSLGGTNEKLFF.

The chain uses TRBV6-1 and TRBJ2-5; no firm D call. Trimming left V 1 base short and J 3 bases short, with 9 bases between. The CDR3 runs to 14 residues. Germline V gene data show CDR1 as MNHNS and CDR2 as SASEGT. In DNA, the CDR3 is TGTGCCAGCAGTGAAGAGTACAGAGAAGAGACCCAGTACTTC. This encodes CASSEEYREETQYF.

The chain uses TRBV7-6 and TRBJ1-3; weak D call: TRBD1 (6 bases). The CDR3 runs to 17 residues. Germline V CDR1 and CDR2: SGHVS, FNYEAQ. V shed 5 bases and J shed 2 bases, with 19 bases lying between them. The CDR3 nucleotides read TGTGCCAGCAGCCTCCTCCTGGCAGGGGCGGCTGGAAACACCATATATTTT. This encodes CASSLLLAGAAGNTIYF.

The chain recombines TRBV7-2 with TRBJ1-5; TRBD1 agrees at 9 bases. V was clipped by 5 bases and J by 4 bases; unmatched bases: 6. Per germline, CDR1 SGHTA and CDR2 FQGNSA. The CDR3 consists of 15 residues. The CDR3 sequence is CASSTGQGRNQPQHF. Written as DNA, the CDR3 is TGTGCCAGCAGCACCGGACAGGGGCGGAATCAGCCCCAGCATTTT. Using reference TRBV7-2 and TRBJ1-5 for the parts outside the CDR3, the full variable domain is GAGVSQSPSNKVTEKGKDVELRCDPISGHTALYWYRQSLGQGLEFLIYFQGNSAPDKSGLPSDRFSAERTGGSVSTLTIQRTQQEDSAVYLCASSTGQGRNQPQHFGDGTRLSIL.

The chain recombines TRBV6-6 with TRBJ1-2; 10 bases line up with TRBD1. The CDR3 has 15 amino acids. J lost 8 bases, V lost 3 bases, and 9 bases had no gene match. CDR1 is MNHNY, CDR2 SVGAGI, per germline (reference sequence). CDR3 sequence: CASSYFGTGVLGYTF. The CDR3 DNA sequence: TGTGCCAGCAGTTATTTCGGGACAGGGGTCCTGGGCTACACCTTC.

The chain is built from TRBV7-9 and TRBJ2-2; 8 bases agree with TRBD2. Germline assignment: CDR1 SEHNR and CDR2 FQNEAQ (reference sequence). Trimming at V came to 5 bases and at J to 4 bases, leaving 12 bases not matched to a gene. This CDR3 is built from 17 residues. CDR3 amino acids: CASSPRVGGESTGELFF. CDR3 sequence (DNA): TGTGCCAGCAGCCCCCGGGTCGGGGGGGAATCCACCGGGGAGCTGTTTTTT.

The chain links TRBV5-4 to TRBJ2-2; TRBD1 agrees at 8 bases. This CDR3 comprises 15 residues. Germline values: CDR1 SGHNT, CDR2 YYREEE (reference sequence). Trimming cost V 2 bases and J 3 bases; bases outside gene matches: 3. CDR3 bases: TGTGCCAGCAGCTTTCAGGGGGCGGACACCGGGGAGCTGTTTTTT. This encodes CASSFQGADTGELFF.